One and the same sample provided the 9 T cell receptor beta chains below, sequenced in a study of cytomegalovirus exposure and HLA in healthy donors. The data were produced by immunoSEQ multiplex PCR, yet TCRdb's version contains in-frame clones alone and is incomplete. The sample records 250,000 to 300,000 clones, around 86% being singletons. Specimen: PBMCs. These TCRs come from a woman younger than 35 in good health and CMV-seronegative.

This chain connects TRBV2 to TRBJ2-7; 7 bases agree with TRBD1. The CDR3 covers 15 residues. Germline CDR1 reads SNHLY; CDR2 reads FYNNEI. J was trimmed by 0 bases and V by 8 bases; bases with no gene match: 10. The CDR3 sequence is CASSRDSNLSYEQYF. The CDR3 DNA sequence: TGTGCCAGCTCCCGGGACAGCAATCTCTCCTACGAGCAGTACTTC.

The V and J genes are TRBV9 and TRBJ2-1, with a possible D match to TRBD2 (6 bases). The germline V and J ends were trimmed by 4 bases and 5 bases, with 13 bases remaining between them. The CDR3 spans 14 residues. Per the germline V gene, CDR1 is SGDLS and CDR2 is YYNGEE. In DNA form, the CDR3 reads TGTGCCAGCAGCTCAGACCCGGGAGACAATGAGCAGTTCTTC. Translating it yields CASSSDPGDNEQFF. The full variable domain, with the rest looked up from reference TRBV9 and TRBJ2-1, is DSGVTQTPKHLITATGQRVTLRCSPRSGDLSVYWYQQSLDQGLQFLIQYYNGEERAKGNILERFSAQQFPDLHSELNLSSLELGDSALYFCASSSDPGDNEQFFGPGTRLTVL.

This clone has just one count. V and J are TRBV28 and TRBJ1-1, with TRBD1 identical over 8 bases. The CDR3 sequence is 13 residues long. J was trimmed by 4 bases and V by 5 bases; bases with no gene match: 3. The germline V gene has CDR1 MDHEN and CDR2 SYDVKM. CDR3 in amino acids: CASSETGATEAFF. For the CDR3, the DNA is TGTGCCAGCAGTGAGACAGGGGCCACTGAAGCTTTCTTT. The full variable domain, with the rest looked up from reference TRBV28 and TRBJ1-1, is DVKVTQSSRYLVKRTGEKVFLECVQDMDHENMFWYRQDPGLGLRLIYFSYDVKMKEKGDIPEGYSVSREKKERFSLILESASTNQTSMYLCASSETGATEAFFGQGTRLTVV.

This chain connects TRBV7-8 to TRBJ2-7, with D possibly matching TRBD1 (6 bases). This CDR3 region has 14 residues. Deletions cut 10 bases from V and 3 bases from J, with 19 bases between. CDR1 SGHVS and CDR2 FQNEAQ come from the germline V gene. In nucleotides, the CDR3 is TGTGCCACTTCGTACTGGGCAGGGGACTACGAGCAGTACTTC. Its translation is CATSYWAGDYEQYF.

This chain uses TRBV6-4 with TRBJ1-2; 8 bases are shared with TRBD1. This CDR3 is 15 amino acids long. V trimming: 4 bases; J trimming: 8 bases; junction bases outside the gene matches: 12. Germline V gene sequence: CDR1 MRHNA, CDR2 SNTAGT. The DNA of the CDR3 is TGTGCCAGCAGTGTCAGGGGGCGGCAGGGGAAGGGCTACACCTTC. It specifies CASSVRGRQGKGYTF.

The chain links TRBV11-1 to TRBJ1-1; D is perhaps TRBD1 (6 bases). The CDR3 extends over 13 amino acids. The ends were cut back, 6 bases at V and 4 bases at J, with 12 bases in the middle. The V gene's germline CDR1 is SGHAT and CDR2 FQDESV (reference sequence). The chain's CDR3 is CASRLRGGTEAFF. The CDR3 bases are TGTGCCAGCAGACTCAGGGGCGGCACTGAAGCTTTCTTT.

The chain combines TRBV2 with TRBJ1-3, with 8 bases aligning to TRBD1. Losses at the gene ends were 7 bases for V and 3 bases for J; bases not matched to a gene: 11. This CDR3 has 16 amino acids. CDR1 is SNHLY and CDR2 is FYNNEI in the germline V gene. The chain's CDR3 is CASTRQGSGLGNTIYF. The CDR3 DNA reads as TGTGCCAGCACCAGACAGGGGTCCGGGCTTGGAAACACCATATATTTT.

This sequence joins TRBV6-6 and TRBJ1-1; a possible D gene is TRBD1 (6 bases). The CDR3 length is 11 residues. V was clipped by 5 bases and J by 5 bases, with 6 bases between them. CDR1 and CDR2 from the germline V gene are MNHNY and SVGAGI (reference sequence). The CDR3: CASSQGTEAFF. The DNA of the CDR3 is TGTGCCAGCAGTCAGGGGACTGAAGCTTTCTTT.

V usage is TRBV5-1 and J usage is TRBJ2-5; D gene unclear. Trimming stripped 4 bases from V and 4 bases from J, with 11 bases between. The germline CDR1 and CDR2 sequences are SGHRS and YFSETQ. This CDR3 contains 13 residues. The CDR3 bases are TGCGCCAGCAGCCTGAGTGCCCGAGAGACCCAGTACTTC. Its translation: CASSLSARETQYF.